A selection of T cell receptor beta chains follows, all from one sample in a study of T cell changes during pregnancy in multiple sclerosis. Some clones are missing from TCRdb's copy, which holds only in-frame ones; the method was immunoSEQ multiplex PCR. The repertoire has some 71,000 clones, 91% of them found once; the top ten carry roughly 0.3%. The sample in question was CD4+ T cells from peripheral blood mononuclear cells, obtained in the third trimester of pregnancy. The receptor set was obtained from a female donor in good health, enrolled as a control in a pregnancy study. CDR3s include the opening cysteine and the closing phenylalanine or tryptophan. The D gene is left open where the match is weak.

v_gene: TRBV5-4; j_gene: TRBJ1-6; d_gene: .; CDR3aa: CASSLEPNRFDSPLHF
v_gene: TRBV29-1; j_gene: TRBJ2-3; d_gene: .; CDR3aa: CSVDLGSSF
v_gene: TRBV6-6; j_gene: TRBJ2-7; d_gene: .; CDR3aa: CASSYSDLLGEQYF
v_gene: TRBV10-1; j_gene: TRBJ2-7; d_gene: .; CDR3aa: CASRSDSLWSTYEQYF
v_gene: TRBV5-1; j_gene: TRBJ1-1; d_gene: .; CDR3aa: CASTHEKGSFEAFF
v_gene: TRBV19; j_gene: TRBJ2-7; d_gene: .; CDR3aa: CASSMTNYEQYF
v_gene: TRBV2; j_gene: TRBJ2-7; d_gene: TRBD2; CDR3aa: CASSEGLAGQLVIYEQYF
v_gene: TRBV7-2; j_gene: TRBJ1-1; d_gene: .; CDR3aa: CASSLAMTGSTEAFF
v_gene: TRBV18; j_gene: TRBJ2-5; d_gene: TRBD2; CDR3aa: CASSPERGRAETQYF
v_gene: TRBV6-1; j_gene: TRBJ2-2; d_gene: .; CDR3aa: CASSEERLNTGELFF
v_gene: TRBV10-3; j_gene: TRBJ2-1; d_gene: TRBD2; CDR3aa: CATSPSIPGLAGGGEQFF
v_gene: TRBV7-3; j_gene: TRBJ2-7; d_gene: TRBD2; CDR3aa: CASSLRSTGTSGATYEQYF
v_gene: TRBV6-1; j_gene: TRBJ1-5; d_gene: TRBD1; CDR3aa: CASSKGPRTGEGGYRNQPQHF
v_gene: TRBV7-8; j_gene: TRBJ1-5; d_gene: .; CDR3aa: CASSPGRGGNQPQHF
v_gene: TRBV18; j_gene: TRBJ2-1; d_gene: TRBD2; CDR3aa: CASSPLGLAGVNEQFF
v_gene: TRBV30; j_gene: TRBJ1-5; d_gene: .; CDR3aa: CAWDTVSNQPQHF
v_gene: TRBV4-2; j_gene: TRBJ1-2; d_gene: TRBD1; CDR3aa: CASSQDPLRQGQVGYTF
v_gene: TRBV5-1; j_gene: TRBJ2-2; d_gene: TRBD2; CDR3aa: CASSFTSSGEFTGELFF
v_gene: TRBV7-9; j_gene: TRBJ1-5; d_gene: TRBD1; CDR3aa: CASSLAGTGKSNQPQHF
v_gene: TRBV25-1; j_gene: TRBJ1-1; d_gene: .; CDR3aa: CASSGGDKRGVAFF
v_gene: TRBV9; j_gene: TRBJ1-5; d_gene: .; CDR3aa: CASSVGGIGNQPQHF
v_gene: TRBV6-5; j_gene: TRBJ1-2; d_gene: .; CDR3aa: CASSSVTDGYTF
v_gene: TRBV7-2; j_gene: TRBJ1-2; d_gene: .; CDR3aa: CASSLETGLAYGYTF
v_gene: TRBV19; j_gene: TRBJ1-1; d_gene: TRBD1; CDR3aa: CASSPGQGLNTEAFF
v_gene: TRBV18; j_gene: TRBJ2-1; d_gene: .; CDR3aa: CASSPSLEGGNNEQFF
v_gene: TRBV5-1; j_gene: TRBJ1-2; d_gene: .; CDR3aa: CAMLEGPPRGGYTF
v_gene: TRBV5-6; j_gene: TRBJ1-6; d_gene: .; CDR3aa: CASSLPSWGGNSPLHF
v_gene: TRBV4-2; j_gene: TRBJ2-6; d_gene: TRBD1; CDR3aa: CASSPRGRSSGANVLTF
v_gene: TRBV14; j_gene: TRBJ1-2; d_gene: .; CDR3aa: CASSRIHSSQNLNYGYTF
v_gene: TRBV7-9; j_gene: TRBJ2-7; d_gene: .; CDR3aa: CASSLPPGEQYF